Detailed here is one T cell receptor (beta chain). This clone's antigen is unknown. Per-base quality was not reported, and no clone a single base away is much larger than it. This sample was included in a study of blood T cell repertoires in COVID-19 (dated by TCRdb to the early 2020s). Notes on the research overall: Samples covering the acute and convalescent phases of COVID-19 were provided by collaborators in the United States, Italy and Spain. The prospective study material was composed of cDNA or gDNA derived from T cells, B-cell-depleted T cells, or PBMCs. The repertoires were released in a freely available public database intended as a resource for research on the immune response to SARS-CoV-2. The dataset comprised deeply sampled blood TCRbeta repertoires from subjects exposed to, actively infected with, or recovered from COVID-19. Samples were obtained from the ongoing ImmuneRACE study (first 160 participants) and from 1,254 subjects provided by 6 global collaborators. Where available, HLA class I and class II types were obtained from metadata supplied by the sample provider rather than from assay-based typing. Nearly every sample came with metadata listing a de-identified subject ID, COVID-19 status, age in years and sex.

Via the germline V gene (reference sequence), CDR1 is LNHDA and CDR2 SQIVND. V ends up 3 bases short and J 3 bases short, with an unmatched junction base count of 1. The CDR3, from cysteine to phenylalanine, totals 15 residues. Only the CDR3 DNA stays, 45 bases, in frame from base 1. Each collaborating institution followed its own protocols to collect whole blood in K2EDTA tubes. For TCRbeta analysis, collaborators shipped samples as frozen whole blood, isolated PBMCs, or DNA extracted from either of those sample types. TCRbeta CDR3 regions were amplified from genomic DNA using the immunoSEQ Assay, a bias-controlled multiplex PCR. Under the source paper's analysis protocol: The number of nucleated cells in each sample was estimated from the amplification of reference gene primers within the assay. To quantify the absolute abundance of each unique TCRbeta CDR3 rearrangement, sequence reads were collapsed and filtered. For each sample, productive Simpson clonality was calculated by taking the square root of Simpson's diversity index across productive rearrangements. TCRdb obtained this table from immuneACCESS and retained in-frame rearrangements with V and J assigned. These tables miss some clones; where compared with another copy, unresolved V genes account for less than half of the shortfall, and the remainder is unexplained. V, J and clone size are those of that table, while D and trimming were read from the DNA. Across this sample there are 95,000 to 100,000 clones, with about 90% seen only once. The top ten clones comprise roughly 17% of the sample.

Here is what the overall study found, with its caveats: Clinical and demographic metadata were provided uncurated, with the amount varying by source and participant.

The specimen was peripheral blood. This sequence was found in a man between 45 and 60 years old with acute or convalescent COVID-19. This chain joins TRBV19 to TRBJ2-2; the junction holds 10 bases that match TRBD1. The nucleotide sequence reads TGTGCCAGTAGTATTGGGACAGGGGACACCGGGGAGCTGTTTTTT. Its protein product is CASSIGTGDTGELFF.